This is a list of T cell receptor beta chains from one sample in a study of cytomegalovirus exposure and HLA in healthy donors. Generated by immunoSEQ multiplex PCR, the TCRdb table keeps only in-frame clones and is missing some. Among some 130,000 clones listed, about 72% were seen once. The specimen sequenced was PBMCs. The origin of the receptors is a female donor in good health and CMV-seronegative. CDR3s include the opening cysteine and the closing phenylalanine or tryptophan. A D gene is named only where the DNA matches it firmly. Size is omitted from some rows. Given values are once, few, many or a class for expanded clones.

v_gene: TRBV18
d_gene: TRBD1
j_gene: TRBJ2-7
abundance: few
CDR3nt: TGTGCCAGCTCACCGGGACAGCACGAGCAGTACTTC
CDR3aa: CASSPGQHEQYF

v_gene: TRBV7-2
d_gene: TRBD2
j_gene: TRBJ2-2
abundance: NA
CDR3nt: TGTGCCAGCAGCTTAAAGCCCTCCCGGGGGGACACCGGGGAGCTGTTTTTT
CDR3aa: CASSLKPSRGDTGELFF

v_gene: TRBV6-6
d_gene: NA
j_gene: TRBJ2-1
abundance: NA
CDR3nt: TGTGCCACCGAACGGCAGGGAAGTGAGCAGTTCTTC
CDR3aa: CATERQGSEQFF

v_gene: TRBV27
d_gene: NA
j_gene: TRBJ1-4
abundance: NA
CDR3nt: TGTGCCAGCAGTCGGCGGGTAGCTGAAAAACTGTTTTTT
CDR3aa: CASSRRVAEKLFF

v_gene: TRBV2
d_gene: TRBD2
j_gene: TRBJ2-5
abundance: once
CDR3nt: TGTGCCAGCAGTGAAAGGTGGACTAGCGTAGAGACCCAGTACTTC
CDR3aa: CASSERWTSVETQYF

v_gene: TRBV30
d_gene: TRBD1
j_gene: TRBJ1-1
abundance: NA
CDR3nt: TGTGCCTGGGTTGACAGGGCCTACCTAACCAGAGATATGAACACTGAAGCTTTCTTT
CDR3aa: CAWVDRAYLTRDMNTEAFF

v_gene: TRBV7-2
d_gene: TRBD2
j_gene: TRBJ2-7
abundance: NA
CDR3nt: TGTGCCAGCAGCCCCGGACTAGCGGTTTCCTACGAGCAGTACTTC
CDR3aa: CASSPGLAVSYEQYF

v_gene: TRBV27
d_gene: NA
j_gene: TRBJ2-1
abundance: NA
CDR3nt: TGTGCCAGCAGTTTTATGGCAGGCTACAATGAGCAGTTCTTC
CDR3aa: CASSFMAGYNEQFF

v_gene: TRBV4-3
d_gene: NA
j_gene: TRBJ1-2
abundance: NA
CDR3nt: TGCGCCAGCAGCCAAGAGGAGGCGACTAACTATGGCTACACCTTC
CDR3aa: CASSQEEATNYGYTF

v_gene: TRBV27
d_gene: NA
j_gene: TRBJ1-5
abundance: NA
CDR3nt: TGTGCCAGCAGACAACAGGGTGGCAATCAGCCCCAGCATTTT
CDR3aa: CASRQQGGNQPQHF

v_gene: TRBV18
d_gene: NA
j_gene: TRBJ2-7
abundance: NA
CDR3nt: TGTGCCAGCTCACCACCTGGGGGCGCGGGCTACGAGCAGTACTTC
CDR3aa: CASSPPGGAGYEQYF

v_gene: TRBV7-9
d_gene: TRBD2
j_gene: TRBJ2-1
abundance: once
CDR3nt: TGTGCCAGCCGTGCCCTAGCGGGCCCCTACAATGAGCAGTTCTTC
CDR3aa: CASRALAGPYNEQFF

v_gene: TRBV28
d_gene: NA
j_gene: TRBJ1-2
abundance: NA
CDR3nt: TGTGCCAGCAGTTTACCAGGGTCATATGGCTACACCTTC
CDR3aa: CASSLPGSYGYTF

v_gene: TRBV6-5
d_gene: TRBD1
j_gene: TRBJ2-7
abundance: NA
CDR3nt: TGTGCCAGCAGTTACTCGGCGGGACAGGCCGCCTACGAGCAGTACTTC
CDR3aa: CASSYSAGQAAYEQYF